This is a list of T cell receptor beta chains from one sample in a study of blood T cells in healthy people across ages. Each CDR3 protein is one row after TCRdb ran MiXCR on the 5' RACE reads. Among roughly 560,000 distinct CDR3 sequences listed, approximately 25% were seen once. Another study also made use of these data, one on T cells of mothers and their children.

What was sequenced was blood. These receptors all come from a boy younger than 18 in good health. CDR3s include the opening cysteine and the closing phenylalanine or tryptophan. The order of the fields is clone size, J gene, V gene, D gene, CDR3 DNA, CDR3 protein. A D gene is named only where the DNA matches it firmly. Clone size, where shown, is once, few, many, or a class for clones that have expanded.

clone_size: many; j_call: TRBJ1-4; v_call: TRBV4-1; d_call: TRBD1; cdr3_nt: TGCGCCAGCCGACGACAGGGGGGTAATGAAAAACTGTTTTTT; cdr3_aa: CASRRQGGNEKLFF
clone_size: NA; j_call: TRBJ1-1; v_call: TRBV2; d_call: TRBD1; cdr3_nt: TGTGCCAGCAGTCTCGGGACAGGGGGACCCGAAGCTTTCTTT; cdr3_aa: CASSLGTGGPEAFF
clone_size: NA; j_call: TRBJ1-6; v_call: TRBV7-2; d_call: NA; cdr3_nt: TGTGCCAGCAGCTTTCAGGCAGACTATAATTCACCCCTCCACTTT; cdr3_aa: CASSFQADYNSPLHF
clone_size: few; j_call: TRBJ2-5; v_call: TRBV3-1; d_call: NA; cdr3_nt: TGTGCCAGCAGCCAAGATCCCCTAGGAAGGCTCCAAGAGACCCAGTACTTC; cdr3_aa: CASSQDPLGRLQETQYF
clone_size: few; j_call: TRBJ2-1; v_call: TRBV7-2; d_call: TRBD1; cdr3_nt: TGTGCCAGCAGCAGGCTATACCCGGGACAGGCAAACAATGAGCAGTTCTTC; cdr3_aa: CASSRLYPGQANNEQFF
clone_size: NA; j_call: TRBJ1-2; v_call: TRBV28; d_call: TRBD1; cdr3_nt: TGTGCCAGCAGCGGGACAGGGGGCATCTATGGCTACACCTTC; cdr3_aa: CASSGTGGIYGYTF
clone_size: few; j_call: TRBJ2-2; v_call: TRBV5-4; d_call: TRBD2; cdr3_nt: TGTGCCAGCAGCTTGGCGGGTGGACTAGCGGGAGCGAACACCGGGGAGCTGTTTTTT; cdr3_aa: CASSLAGGLAGANTGELFF
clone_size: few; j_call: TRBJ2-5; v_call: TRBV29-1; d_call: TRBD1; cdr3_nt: TGCAGCGTTTTTACGGGACAGGGGGGCCAAGAGACCCAGTACTTC; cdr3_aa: CSVFTGQGGQETQYF
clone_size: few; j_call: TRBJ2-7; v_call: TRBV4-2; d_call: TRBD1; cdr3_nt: TGTGCCAGCAGCCAAGATCTCACAGGGGTGGACGAGCAGTACTTC; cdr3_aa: CASSQDLTGVDEQYF
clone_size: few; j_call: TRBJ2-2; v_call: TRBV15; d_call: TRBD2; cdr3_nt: TGTGCCACCAGCAGAGATGGACTAGCAGACACCGGGGAGCTGTTTTTT; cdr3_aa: CATSRDGLADTGELFF
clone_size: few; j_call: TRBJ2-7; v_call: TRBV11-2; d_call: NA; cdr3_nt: TGTGCCAGCAGCTTAGCCCGGACAGATTCCTACGAGCAGTACTTC; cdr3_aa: CASSLARTDSYEQYF
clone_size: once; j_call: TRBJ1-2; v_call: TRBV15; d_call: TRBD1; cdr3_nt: TGTGCCACCAGCCGCCCGGGGACAGGAGACTATGGCTACACCTTC; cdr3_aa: CATSRPGTGDYGYTF
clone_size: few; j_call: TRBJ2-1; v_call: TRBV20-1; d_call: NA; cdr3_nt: TGCAGTGCTAGAGGGTGGGGTAGCGGTGAGCAGTTCTTC; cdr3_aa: CSARGWGSGEQFF
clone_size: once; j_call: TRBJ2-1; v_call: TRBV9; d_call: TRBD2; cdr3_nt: TGTGCCAGCAGCGTAGGCCTTTTAGCGGGAGCGGATGAGCAGTTCTTC; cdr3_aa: CASSVGLLAGADEQFF
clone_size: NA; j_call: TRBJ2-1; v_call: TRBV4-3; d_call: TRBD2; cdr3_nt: TGCGCCAGCAGCCAGGGTAGCGGGGGGAGTAATGAGCAGTTCTTC; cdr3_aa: CASSQGSGGSNEQFF